This T cell receptor (beta chain) derives from a study of blood T cell repertoires in COVID-19. Turning to the study itself: The study drew acute and convalescent COVID-19 samples from the United States, Italy and Spain. T cells, B-cell-depleted T cells, or PBMCs supplied cDNA or gDNA.

This CDR3 is 16 amino acids long. CDR1 and CDR2 from the germline V gene are SGHTS and YDEGEE. Trimming cost V 0 bases and J 0 bases; bases outside gene matches: 0. In the authors' methods: Estimation of nucleated cell counts relied on the amplification of reference gene primers. The assay was immunoSEQ multiplex PCR, and TCRdb's table has in-frame clones only and misses some. From that table come the V and J calls and clone size; the DNA was used to work out D and trimming. The table records about 48,000 clones, 90% of them present only once. V is TRBV5-8 and J is TRBJ2-2, with 9 nucleotides matching TRBD1. Sequencing was done on a sample of peripheral blood. This receptor was obtained from a man between 65 and 85 years old with acute or convalescent COVID-19. The CDR3 DNA reads as TGTGCCAGCAGCTTGGGGACAGGGGCGAACACCGGGGAGCTGTTTTTT. This translates into CASSLGTGANTGELFF.